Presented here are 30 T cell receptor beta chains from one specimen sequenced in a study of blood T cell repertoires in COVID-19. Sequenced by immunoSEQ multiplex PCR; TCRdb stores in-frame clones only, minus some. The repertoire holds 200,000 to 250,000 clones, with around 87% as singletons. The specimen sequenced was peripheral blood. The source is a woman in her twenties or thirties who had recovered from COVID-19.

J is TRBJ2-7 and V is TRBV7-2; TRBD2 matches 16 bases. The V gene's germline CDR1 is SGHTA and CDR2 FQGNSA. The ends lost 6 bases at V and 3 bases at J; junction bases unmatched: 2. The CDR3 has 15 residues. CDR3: CASRGTSGGGYEQYF. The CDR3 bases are TGTGCCAGCAGAGGGACTAGCGGGGGGGGCTACGAGCAGTACTTC.

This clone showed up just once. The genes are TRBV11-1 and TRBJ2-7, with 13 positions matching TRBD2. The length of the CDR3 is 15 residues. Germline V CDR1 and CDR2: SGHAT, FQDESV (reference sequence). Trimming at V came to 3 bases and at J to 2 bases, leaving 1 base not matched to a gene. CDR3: CASSFGLAGAYEQYF. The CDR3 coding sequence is TGTGCCAGCAGCTTTGGACTAGCGGGGGCCTACGAGCAGTACTTC.

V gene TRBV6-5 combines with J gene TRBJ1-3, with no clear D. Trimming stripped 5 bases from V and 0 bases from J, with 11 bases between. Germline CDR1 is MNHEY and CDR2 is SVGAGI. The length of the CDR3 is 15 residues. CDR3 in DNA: TGTGCCAGCAGTACCCATATGAGCTCTGGAAACACCATATATTTT. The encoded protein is CASSTHMSSGNTIYF.

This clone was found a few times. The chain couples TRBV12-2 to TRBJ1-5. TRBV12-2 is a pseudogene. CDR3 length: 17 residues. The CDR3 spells CASRLVGLRGPHQPQHF. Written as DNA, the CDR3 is TGTGCAAGTCGCTTAGTGGGCCTGCGGGGGCCACATCAGCCCCAGCATTTT.

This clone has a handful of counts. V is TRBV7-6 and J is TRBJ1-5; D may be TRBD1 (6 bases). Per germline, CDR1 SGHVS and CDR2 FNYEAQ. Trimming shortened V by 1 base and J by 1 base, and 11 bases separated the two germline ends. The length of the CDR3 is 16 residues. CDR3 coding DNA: TGTGCCAGCAGCTTAGAGGTAGGGGGAAGCAATCAGCCCCAGCATTTT. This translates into CASSLEVGGSNQPQHF. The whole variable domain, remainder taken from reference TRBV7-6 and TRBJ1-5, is GAGVSQSPRYKVTKRGQDVALRCDPISGHVSLYWYRQALGQGPEFLTYFNYEAQQDKSGLPNDRFSAERPEGSISTLTIQRTEQRDSAMYRCASSLEVGGSNQPQHFGDGTRLSIL.

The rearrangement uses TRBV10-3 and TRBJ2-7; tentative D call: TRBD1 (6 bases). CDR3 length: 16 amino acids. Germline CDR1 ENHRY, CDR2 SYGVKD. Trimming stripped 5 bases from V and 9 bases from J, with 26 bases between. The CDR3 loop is CAISSYQSGTSASQYF. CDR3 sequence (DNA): TGTGCCATCAGTTCCTACCAATCCGGGACATCGGCATCGCAGTACTTC.

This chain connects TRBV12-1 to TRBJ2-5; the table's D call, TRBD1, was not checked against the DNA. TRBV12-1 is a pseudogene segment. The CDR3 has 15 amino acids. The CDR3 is CASSPRTGKQETQYF. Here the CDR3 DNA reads TGTGCCAGCAGCCCTCGGACAGGAAAGCAAGAGACCCAGTACTTC.

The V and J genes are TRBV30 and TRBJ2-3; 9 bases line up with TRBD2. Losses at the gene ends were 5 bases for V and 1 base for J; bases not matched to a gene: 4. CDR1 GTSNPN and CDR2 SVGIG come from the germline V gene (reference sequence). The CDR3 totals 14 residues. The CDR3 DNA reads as TGTGCCTGGGGCAGGACTAGCGGCACAGATACGCAGTATTTT. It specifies CAWGRTSGTDTQYF.

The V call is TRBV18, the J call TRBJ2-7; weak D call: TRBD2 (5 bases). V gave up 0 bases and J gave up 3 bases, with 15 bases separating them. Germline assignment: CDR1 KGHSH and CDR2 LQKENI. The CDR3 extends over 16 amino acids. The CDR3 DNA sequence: TGTGCCAGCTCACCACCGTCGCGAGCGGCGAACTACGAGCAGTACTTC. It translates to CASSPPSRAANYEQYF.

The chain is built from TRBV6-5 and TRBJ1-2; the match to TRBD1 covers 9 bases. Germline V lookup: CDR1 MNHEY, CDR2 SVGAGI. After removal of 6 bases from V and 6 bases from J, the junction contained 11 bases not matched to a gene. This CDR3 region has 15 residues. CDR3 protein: CASSPGTGRRNGYTF. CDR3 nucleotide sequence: TGTGCCAGCAGCCCCGGGACAGGGAGAAGGAATGGCTACACCTTC.

DNA of the CDR3: TGTGCCAGCAGCTTAGTGAACAGGGGCCGCTCTGGAAACACCATATATTTT. Translated, it gives CASSLVNRGRSGNTIYF. The V call is TRBV11-3, the J call TRBJ1-3, with TRBD1 matching over 7 bases. V trimming: 1 base; J trimming: 0 bases; junction bases outside the gene matches: 6. Germline CDR1 reads SGHNT; CDR2 reads YENEEA. The CDR3 sequence is 17 residues long.

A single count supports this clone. CDR3 in DNA: TGTGCCAGCTCAGGAATTCAGGGTTCTGGCTATGGCTACACCTTC. Its protein is CASSGIQGSGYGYTF. The chain is built from TRBV18 and TRBJ1-2, with D possibly being TRBD1 (5 bases). The V end lost 5 bases, the J end lost 4 bases, and 17 bases lay between the germline ends. Germline V gives CDR1 KGHSH, CDR2 LQKENI. The CDR3 sequence is 15 residues long.

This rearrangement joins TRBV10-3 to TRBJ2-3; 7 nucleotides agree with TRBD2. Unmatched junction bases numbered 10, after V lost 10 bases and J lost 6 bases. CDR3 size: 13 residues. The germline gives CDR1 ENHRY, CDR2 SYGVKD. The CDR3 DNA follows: TGTGCCACAATACAATCGGGGGGTGATACGCAGTATTTT. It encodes CATIQSGGDTQYF.

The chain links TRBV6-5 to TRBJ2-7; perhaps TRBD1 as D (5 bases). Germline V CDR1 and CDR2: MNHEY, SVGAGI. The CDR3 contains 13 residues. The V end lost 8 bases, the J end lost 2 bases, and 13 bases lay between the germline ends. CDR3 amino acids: CASHSTRAYEQYF. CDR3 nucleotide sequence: TGTGCCAGCCACTCAACCAGGGCCTACGAGCAGTACTTC.

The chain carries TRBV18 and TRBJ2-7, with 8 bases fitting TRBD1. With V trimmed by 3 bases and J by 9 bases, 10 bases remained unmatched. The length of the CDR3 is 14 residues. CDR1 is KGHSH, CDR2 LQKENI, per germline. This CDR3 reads CASSPTTGEFGQYF. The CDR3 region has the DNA TGTGCCAGCTCACCTACGACAGGGGAATTCGGGCAGTACTTC.

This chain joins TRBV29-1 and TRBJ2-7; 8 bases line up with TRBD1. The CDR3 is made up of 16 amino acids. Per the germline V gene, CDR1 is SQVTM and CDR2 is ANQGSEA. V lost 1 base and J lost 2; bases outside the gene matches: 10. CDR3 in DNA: TGCAGCGTTGAAGCAGTCTCGACAGGGGTTCCCTACGAGCAGTACTTC. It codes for CSVEAVSTGVPYEQYF.

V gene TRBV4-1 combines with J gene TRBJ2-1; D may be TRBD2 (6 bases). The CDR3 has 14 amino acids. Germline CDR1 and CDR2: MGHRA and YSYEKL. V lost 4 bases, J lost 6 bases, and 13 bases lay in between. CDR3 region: CASSLAGGVNEQFF. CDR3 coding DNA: TGCGCCAGCAGCCTCGCCGGAGGGGTCAATGAGCAGTTCTTC.

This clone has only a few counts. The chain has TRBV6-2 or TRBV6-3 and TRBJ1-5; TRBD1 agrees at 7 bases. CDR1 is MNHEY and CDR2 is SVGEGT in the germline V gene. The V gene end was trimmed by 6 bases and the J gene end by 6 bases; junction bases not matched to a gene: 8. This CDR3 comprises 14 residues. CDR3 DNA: TGTGCCAGCAGCCAGGGGACAGAGAGTCAGCCCCAGCATTTT. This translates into CASSQGTESQPQHF.

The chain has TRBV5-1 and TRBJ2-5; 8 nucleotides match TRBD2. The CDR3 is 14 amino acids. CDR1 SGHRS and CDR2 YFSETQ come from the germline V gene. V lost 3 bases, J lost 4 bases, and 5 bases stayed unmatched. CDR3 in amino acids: CASSSAGGTETQYF. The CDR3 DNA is TGCGCCAGCAGCTCGGCGGGGGGTACAGAGACCCAGTACTTC.

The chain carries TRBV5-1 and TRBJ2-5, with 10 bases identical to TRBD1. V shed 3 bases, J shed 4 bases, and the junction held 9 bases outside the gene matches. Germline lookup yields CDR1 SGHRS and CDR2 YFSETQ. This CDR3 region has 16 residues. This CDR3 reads CASSSLTGGFGETQYF. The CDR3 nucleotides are TGCGCCAGCAGCTCCCTGACAGGGGGCTTTGGAGAGACCCAGTACTTC. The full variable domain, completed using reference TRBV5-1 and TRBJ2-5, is KAGVTQTPRYLIKTRGQQVTLSCSPISGHRSVSWYQQTPGQGLQFLFEYFSETQRNKGNFPGRFSGRQFSNSRSEMNVSTLELGDSALYLCASSSLTGGFGETQYFGPGTRLLVL.

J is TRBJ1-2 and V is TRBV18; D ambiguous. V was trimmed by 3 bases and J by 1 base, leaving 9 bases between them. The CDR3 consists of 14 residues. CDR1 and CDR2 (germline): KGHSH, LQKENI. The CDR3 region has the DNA TGTGCCAGCTCACCGTTAGCGGATAACTATGGCTACACCTTC. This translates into CASSPLADNYGYTF.

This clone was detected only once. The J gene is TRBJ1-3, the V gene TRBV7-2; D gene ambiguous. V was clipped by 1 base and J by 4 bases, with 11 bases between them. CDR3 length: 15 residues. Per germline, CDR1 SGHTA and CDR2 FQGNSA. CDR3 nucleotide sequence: TGTGCCAGCAGCTTAGTAAGAGGGTCGGGAAACACCATATATTTT. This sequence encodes CASSLVRGSGNTIYF.

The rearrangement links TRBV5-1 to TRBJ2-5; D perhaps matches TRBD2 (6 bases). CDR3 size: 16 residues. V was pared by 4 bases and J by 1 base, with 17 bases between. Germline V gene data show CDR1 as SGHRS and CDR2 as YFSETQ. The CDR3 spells CASSPGVGGTQETQYF. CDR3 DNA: TGCGCCAGCAGCCCGGGCGTTGGGGGGACCCAAGAGACCCAGTACTTC. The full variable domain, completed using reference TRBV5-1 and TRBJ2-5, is KAGVTQTPRYLIKTRGQQVTLSCSPISGHRSVSWYQQTPGQGLQFLFEYFSETQRNKGNFPGRFSGRQFSNSRSEMNVSTLELGDSALYLCASSPGVGGTQETQYFGPGTRLLVL.

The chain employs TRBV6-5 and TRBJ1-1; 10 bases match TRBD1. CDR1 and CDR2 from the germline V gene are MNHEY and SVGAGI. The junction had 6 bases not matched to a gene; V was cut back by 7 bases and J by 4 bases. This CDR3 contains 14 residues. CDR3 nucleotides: TGTGCCAGCATCTCCGACAGGGGGCCCACTGAAGCTTTCTTT. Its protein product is CASISDRGPTEAFF.

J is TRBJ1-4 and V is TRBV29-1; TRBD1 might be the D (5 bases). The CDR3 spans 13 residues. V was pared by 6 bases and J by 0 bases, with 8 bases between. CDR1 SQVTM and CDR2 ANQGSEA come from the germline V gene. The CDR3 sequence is CSVLQATNEKLFF. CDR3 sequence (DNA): TGCAGCGTCCTACAGGCAACTAATGAAAAACTGTTTTTT.

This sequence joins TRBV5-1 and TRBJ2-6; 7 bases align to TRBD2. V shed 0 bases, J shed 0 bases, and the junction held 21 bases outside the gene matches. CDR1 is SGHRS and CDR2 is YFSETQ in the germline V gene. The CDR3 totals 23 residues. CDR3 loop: CASSLAISAGRTNASSGANVLTF. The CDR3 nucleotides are TGCGCCAGCAGCTTGGCTATTTCAGCGGGGAGGACAAATGCAAGCTCTGGGGCCAACGTCCTGACTTTC.

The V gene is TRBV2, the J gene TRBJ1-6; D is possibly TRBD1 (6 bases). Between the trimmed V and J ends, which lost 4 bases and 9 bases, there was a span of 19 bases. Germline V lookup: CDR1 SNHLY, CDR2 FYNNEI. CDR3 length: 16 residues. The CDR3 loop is CASSGGGLSRTSPLHF. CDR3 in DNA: TGTGCCAGCAGTGGGGGGGGGCTTAGTCGTACTTCACCCCTCCACTTT.

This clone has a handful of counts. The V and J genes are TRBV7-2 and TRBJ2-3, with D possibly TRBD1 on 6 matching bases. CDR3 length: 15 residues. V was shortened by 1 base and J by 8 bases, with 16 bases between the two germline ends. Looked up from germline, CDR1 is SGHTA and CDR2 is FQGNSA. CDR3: CASSLEADLGGTQYF. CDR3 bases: TGTGCCAGCAGCTTAGAGGCCGATTTAGGGGGTACGCAGTATTTT. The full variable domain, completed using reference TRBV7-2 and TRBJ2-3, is GAGVSQSPSNKVTEKGKDVELRCDPISGHTALYWYRQSLGQGLEFLIYFQGNSAPDKSGLPSDRFSAERTGGSVSTLTIQRTQQEDSAVYLCASSLEADLGGTQYFGPGTRLTVL.

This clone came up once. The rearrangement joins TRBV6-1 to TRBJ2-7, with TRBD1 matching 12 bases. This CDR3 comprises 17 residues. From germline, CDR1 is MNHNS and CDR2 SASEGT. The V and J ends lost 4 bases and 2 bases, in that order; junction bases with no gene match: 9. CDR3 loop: CASSGKGGQGATYEQYF. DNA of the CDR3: TGTGCCAGCAGTGGTAAGGGGGGACAGGGGGCCACCTACGAGCAGTACTTC.

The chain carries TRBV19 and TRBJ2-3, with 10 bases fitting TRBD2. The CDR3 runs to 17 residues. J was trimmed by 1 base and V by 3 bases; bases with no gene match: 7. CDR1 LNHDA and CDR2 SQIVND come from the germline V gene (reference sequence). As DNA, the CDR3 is TGTGCCAGTAGTATCGGAGGGCTAGCGGGGGGCACAGATACGCAGTATTTT. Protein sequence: CASSIGGLAGGTDTQYF.